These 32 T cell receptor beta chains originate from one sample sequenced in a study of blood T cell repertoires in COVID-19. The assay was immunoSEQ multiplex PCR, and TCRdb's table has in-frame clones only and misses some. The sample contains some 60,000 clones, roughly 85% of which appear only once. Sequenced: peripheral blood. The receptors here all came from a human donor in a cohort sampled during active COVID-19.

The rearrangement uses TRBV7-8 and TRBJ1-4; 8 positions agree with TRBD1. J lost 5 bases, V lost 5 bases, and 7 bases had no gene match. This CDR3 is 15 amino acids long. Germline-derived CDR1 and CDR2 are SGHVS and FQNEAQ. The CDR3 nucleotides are TGTGCCAGCAGCCGACGCCGGACAGGGAATGAAAAACTGTTTTTT. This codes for CASSRRRTGNEKLFF.

Written as DNA, the CDR3 is TGTGCCAGCAGTACCCCGGGACACCCAGCTTTCTTT. Translation: CASSTPGHPAFF. The genes are TRBV6-5 and TRBJ1-1; possibly TRBD1 for D (6 bases). Germline CDR1 MNHEY, CDR2 SVGAGI. The CDR3 runs 12 residues. The V gene lost 5 bases and the J gene lost 10 bases, with 14 bases spanning the gap.

The CDR3 loop is CASSPIQNSPLHF. DNA of the CDR3: TGTGCCAGCAGCCCGATCCAGAATTCACCCCTCCACTTT. The chain combines TRBV11-3 with TRBJ1-6; D call uncertain. V was trimmed by 5 bases and J by 7 bases, leaving 9 bases between them. Germline assignment: CDR1 SGHNT and CDR2 YENEEA. CDR3 size: 13 residues.

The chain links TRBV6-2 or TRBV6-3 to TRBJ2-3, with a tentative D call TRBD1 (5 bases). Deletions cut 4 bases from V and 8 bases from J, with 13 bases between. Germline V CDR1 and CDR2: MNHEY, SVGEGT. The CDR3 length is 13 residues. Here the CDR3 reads CASSSGWLGTQYF. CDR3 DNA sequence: TGTGCCAGCAGTTCAGGGTGGTTGGGTACGCAGTATTTT.

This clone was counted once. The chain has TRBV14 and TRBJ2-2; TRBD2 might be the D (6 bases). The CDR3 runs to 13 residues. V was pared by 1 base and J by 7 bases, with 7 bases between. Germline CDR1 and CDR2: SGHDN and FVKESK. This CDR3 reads CASSQGGVGELFF. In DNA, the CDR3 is TGTGCCAGCAGCCAAGGGGGGGTCGGGGAGCTGTTTTTT.

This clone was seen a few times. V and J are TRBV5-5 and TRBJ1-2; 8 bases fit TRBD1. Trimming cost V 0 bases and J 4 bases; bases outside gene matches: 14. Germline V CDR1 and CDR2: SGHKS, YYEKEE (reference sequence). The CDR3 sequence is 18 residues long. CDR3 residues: CASSLVWAGGGVGYGYTF. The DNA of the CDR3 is TGTGCCAGCAGCTTGGTCTGGGCAGGGGGCGGAGTGGGCTATGGCTACACCTTC.

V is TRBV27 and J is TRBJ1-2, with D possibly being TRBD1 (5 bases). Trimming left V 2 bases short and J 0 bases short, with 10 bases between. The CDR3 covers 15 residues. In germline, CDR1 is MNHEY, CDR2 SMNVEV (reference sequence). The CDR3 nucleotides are TGTGCCAGCAGTTTAGGGAGGGGATCTAACTATGGCTACACCTTC. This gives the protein CASSLGRGSNYGYTF.

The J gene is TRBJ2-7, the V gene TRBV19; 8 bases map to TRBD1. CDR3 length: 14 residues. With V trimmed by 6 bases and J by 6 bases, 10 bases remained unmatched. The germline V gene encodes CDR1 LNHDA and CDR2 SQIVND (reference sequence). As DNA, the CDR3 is TGTGCCAGTAGGCTATCGGACAGGGTGGGCGAGCAGTACTTC. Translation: CASRLSDRVGEQYF.

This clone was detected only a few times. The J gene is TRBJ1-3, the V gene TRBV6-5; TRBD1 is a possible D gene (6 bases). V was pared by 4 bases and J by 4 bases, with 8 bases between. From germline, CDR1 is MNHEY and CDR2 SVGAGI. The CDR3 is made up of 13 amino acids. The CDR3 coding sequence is TGTGCCAGCAGTTTGGGGGCGGGAAACACCATATATTTT. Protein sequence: CASSLGAGNTIYF.

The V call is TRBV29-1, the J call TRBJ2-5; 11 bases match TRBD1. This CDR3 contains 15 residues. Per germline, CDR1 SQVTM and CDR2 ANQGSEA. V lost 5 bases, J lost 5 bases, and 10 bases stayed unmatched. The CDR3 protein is CSVTTRDRGYETQYF. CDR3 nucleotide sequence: TGCAGCGTTACGACCCGGGACAGGGGGTATGAGACCCAGTACTTC. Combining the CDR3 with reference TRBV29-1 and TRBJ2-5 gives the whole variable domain SAVISQKPSRDICQRGTSLTIQCQVDSQVTMMFWYRQQPGQSLTLIATANQGSEATYESGFVIDKFPISRPNLTFSTLTVSNMSPEDSSIYLCSVTTRDRGYETQYFGPGTRLLVL.

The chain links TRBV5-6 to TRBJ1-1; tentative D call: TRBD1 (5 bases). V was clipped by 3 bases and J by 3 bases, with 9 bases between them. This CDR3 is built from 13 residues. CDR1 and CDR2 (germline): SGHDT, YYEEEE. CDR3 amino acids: CASSWQGDTEAFF. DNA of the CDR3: TGTGCCAGCAGCTGGCAGGGTGACACTGAAGCTTTCTTT.

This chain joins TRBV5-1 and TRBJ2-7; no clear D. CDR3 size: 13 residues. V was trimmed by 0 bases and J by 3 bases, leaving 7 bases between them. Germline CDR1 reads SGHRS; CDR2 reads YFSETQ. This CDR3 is CASSLDSFYEQYF. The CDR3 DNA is TGCGCCAGCAGCTTGGATTCTTTCTACGAGCAGTACTTC.

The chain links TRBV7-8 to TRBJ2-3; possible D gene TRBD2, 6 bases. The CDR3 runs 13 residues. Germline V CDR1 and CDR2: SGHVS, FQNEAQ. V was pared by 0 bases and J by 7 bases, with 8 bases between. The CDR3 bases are TGTGCCAGCAGCTTAGCGGGAGGAAATACGCAGTATTTT. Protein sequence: CASSLAGGNTQYF. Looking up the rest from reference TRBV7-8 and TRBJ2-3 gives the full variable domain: GAGVSQSPRYKVAKRGQDVALRCDPISGHVSLFWYQQALGQGPEFLTYFQNEAQLDKSGLPSDRFFAERPEGSVSTLKIQRTQQEDSAVYLCASSLAGGNTQYFGPGTRLTVL.

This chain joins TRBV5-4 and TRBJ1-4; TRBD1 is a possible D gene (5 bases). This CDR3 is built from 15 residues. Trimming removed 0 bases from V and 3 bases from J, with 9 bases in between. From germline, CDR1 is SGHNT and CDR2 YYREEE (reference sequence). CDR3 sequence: CASSLVAGSNEKLFF. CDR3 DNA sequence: TGTGCCAGCAGCTTGGTTGCAGGGTCTAATGAAAAACTGTTTTTT.

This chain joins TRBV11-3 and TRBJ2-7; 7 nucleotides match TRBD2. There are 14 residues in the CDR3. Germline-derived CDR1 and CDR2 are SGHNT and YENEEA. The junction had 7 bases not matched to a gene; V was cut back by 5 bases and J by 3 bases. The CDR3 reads CASSPLRGVYEQYF. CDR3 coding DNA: TGTGCCAGCAGCCCTCTCCGGGGGGTCTACGAGCAGTACTTC.

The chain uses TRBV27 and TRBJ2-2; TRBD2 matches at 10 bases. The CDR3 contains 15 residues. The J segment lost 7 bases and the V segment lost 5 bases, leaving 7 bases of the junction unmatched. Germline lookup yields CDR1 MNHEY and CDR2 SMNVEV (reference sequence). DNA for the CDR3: TGTGCCAGCAGTCGCGAGCGGGGGGGCTACGGGGAGCTGTTTTTT. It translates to CASSRERGGYGELFF.

The CDR3 loop is CASSRTGNNYGYTF. Written as DNA, the CDR3 is TGTGCCAGCAGCAGGACAGGAAATAACTATGGCTACACCTTC. The chain employs TRBV7-9 and TRBJ1-2; TRBD1 agrees at 7 bases. The CDR3 totals 14 residues. Germline lookup yields CDR1 SEHNR and CDR2 FQNEAQ (reference sequence). The V segment lost 5 bases and the J segment 1 base; nucleotides outside the gene matches: 4. Complete variable domain (other parts from reference TRBV7-9 and TRBJ1-2): DTGVSQNPRHKITKRGQNVTFRCDPISEHNRLYWYRQTLGQGPEFLTYFQNEAQLEKSRLLSDRFSAERPKGSFSTLEIQRTEQGDSAMYLCASSRTGNNYGYTFGSGTRLTVV.

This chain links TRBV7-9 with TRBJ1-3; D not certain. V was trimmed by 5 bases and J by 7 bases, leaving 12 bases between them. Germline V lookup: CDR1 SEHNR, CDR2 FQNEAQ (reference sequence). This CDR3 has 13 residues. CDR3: CASSPRRRNTIYF. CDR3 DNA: TGTGCCAGCAGCCCTAGACGGCGGAACACCATATATTTT.

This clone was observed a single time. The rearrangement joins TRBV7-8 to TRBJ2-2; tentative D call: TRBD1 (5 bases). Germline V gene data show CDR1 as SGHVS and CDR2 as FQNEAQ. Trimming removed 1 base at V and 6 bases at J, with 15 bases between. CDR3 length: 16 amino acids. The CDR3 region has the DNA TGTGCCAGCAGCTTAGAACAGGCCCTAGTTCCCGGGGAGCTGTTTTTT. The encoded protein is CASSLEQALVPGELFF.

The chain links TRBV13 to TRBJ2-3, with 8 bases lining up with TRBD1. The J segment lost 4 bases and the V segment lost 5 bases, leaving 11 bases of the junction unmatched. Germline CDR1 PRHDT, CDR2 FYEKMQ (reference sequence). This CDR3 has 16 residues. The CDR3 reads CASSGSATGAADTQYF. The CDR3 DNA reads TGTGCCAGCAGCGGCAGCGCGACAGGGGCCGCAGATACGCAGTATTTT.

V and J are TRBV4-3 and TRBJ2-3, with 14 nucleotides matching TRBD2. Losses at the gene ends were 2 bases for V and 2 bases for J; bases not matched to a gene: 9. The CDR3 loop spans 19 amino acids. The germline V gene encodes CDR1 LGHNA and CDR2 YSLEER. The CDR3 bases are TGCGCCAGCAGCCAAAAAGATCGGGGACTAGCGGGGGACACAGATACGCAGTATTTT. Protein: CASSQKDRGLAGDTDTQYF.

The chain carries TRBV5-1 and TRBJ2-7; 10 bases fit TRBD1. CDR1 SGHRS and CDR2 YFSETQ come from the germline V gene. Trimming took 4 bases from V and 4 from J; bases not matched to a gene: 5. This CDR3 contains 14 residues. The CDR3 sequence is CASSPGQGRYEQYF. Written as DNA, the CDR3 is TGCGCCAGCAGCCCGGGACAGGGGAGATACGAGCAGTACTTC.

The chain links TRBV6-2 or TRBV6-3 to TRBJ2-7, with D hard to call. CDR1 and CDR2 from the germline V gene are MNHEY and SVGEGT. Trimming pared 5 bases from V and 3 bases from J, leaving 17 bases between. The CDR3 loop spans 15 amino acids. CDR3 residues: CASSALGLSHYEQYF. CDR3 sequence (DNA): TGTGCCAGCAGTGCCCTTGGCCTCTCCCACTACGAGCAGTACTTC.

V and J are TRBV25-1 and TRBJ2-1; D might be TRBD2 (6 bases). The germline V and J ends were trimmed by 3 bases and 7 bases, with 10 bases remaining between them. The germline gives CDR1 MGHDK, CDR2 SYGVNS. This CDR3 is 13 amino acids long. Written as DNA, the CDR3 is TGTGCCAGCAGTGACGGAGGGTTTAATGAGCAGTTCTTC. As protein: CASSDGGFNEQFF.

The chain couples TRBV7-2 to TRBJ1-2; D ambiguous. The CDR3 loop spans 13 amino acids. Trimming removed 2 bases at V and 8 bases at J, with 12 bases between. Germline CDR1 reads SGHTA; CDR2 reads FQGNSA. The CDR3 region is CASSLFSRRGYTF. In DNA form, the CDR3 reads TGTGCCAGCAGCTTATTCAGCCGGCGGGGCTACACCTTC. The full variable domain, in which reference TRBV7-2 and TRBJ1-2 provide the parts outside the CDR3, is GAGVSQSPSNKVTEKGKDVELRCDPISGHTALYWYRQSLGQGLEFLIYFQGNSAPDKSGLPSDRFSAERTGGSVSTLTIQRTQQEDSAVYLCASSLFSRRGYTFGSGTRLTVV.

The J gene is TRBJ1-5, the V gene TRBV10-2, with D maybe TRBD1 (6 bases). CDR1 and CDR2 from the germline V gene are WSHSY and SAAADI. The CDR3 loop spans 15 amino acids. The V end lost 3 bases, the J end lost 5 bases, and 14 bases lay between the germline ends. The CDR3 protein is CASSDVQGWDQPQHF. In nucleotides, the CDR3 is TGCGCCAGCAGTGACGTACAGGGTTGGGATCAGCCCCAGCATTTT.

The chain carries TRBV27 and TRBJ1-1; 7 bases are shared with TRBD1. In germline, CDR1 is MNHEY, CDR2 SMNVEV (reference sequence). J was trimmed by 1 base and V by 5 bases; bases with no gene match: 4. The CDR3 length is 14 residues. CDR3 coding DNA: TGTGCCAGCAGTGCAAACAGGGGGAACACTGAAGCTTTCTTT. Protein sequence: CASSANRGNTEAFF.

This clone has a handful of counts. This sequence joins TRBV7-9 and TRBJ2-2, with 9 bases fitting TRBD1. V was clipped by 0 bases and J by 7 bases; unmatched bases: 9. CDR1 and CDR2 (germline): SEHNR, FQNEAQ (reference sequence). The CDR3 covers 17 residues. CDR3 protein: CASSLARYTGGGGELFF. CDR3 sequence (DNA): TGTGCCAGCAGCTTAGCGCGTTACACAGGGGGCGGCGGGGAGCTGTTTTTT.

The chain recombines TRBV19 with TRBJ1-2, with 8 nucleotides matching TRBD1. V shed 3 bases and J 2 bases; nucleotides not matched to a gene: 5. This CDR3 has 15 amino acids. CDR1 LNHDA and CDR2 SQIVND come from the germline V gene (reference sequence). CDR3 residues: CASSMPGQANYGYTF. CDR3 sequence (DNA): TGTGCCAGTAGTATGCCGGGACAGGCAAACTATGGCTACACCTTC.

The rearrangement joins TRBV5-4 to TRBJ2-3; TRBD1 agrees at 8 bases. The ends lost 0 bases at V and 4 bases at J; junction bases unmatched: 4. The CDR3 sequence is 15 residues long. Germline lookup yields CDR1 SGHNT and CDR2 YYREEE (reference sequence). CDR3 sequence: CASSLEGQGSDTQYF. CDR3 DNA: TGTGCCAGCAGCTTGGAAGGACAGGGCTCAGATACGCAGTATTTT.

CDR3 nucleotide sequence: TGTGCCAGCAGCTTAGAACTAGCGGGGGGGCTGGATACGCAGTATTTT. It yields the protein CASSLELAGGLDTQYF. The rearrangement links TRBV7-2 to TRBJ2-3; 13 nucleotides match TRBD2. The length of the CDR3 is 16 residues. Germline V lookup: CDR1 SGHTA, CDR2 FQGNSA. Trimming took 1 base from V and 6 from J; bases not matched to a gene: 4.

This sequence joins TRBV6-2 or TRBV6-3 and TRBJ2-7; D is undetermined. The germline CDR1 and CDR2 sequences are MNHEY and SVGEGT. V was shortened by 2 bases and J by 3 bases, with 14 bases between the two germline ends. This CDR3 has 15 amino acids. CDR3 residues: CASSYESEVFYEQYF. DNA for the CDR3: TGTGCCAGCAGTTACGAGTCAGAGGTGTTCTACGAGCAGTACTTC.